The clone carrying this TCR beta chain showed up just a few times. Its antigen is still unknown. A process of 5'RACE template switching, which added a universal primer site and UMIs, was used to make TCR cDNA. One entry per CDR3 protein, called by TCRdb with MiXCR from the 5' RACE reads. The sample lists 55,000 to 70,000 distinct CDR3 sequences, approximately 7% occurring once. Trimming left V 4 bases short and J 10 bases short, with 12 bases between. Germline values: CDR1 MGHRA, CDR2 YSYEKL. The CDR3 is 12 residues long. The sample is drawn from a study of T cells after yellow fever vaccination. The study's findings and limits: Faster peaking, at day 5 versus 15, marked a secondary response that was weaker. Boosting was followed by the reappearance of most primary-vaccination clones (96% CD4, about 89% CD8). Contamination of FACS-sorted repertoires by abundant clonotypes from the bulk population could occur.

This chain joins TRBV4-1 and TRBJ2-3; D might be TRBD2 (5 bases). This specimen consisted of CD8+ T cells sorted from PBMCs, obtained approximately 40 days after the first yellow fever vaccination. This sequence was found in a man aged 18-30 years who received the YFV17D yellow fever vaccine. CDR3 sequence reads: CASSPTDYPQYF. The CDR3 bases are TGCGCCAGCAGCCCTACAGACTACCCGCAGTATTTT.